Listed below are T cell receptor beta chains from one sample, sequenced in a study of T cell changes during pregnancy in multiple sclerosis. TCRdb's table, derived via immunoSEQ multiplex PCR, lists solely in-frame clones and lacks some. Here the sample spans about 46,000 clones, 93% being singletons. This specimen consisted of CD8+ T cells from peripheral blood mononuclear cells, obtained after pregnancy. The origin of the receptors is a female donor with multiple sclerosis, enrolled in a pregnancy study. Both conserved end residues are part of each CDR3. A D gene is named only where the DNA matches it firmly. Size is stated for part of the rows, as once, few or many counts, or as a class when the clone is expanded.

d_gene | j_gene | abundance | v_gene | CDR3aa | CDR3nt
TRBD1 | TRBJ2-5 | - | TRBV2 | CASEGQGSETQYF | TGTGCCAGCGAGGGACAGGGGTCAGAGACCCAGTACTTC
- | TRBJ2-7 | - | TRBV27 | CASSRRGEQYF | TGTGCCAGCAGTCGGCGCGGCGAGCAGTACTTC
- | TRBJ2-2 | - | TRBV2 | CASSTETNTGELFF | TGTGCCAGCAGCACTGAGACTAACACCGGGGAGCTGTTTTTT
- | TRBJ2-7 | - | TRBV4-1 | CASSQDYGTPYPYF | TGCGCCAGCAGCCAAGATTACGGGACACCCTATCCGTACTTC
TRBD1 | TRBJ1-5 | - | TRBV28 | CASSLGQEINQPQHF | TGTGCCAGCAGTCTCGGACAGGAGATCAATCAGCCCCAGCATTTT
TRBD2 | TRBJ2-7 | few | TRBV4-2 | CASSQDLASGSDEQYF | TGTGCCAGCAGCCAAGATTTGGCTAGCGGGAGCGACGAGCAGTACTTC
- | TRBJ2-2 | - | TRBV5-1 | CASSLGRGNTGELFF | TGCGCCAGCAGCTTGGGCCGGGGGAACACCGGGGAGCTGTTTTTT
TRBD2 | TRBJ2-1 | - | TRBV19 | CASTTGLAGPSYNEQFF | TGTGCCAGTACCACGGGACTAGCGGGGCCTTCCTACAATGAGCAGTTCTTC
- | TRBJ2-3 | once | TRBV7-3 | CASSLNGGISPDTQYF | TGTGCCAGCAGTTTGAACGGAGGGATAAGTCCAGATACGCAGTATTTT
- | TRBJ2-5 | - | TRBV27 | CASSLRGGQETQYF | TGTGCCAGCAGTTTAAGGGGGGGCCAAGAGACCCAGTACTTC
TRBD1 | TRBJ2-2 | - | TRBV27 | CASSPPGQGAGELFF | TGTGCCAGCAGTCCTCCGGGACAGGGGGCCGGGGAGCTGTTTTTT
- | TRBJ1-6 | few | TRBV9 | CASSLPQGGNINDSPLHF | TGTGCCAGCAGCCTTCCCCAAGGAGGGAACATTAACGATTCACCCCTCCACTTT
TRBD2 | TRBJ2-2 | once | TRBV4-3 | CASSPSGTSGAGELFF | TGCGCCAGCAGCCCGTCTGGGACTAGCGGGGCCGGGGAGCTGTTTTTT
- | TRBJ1-1 | - | TRBV4-1 | CASSQEAGGTFVISNTEAFF | TGCGCCAGCAGCCAAGAAGCGGGAGGGACCTTCGTGATATCGAACACTGAAGCTTTCTTT
TRBD1 | TRBJ1-2 | - | TRBV4-3 | CASSQEIAPGQGIYGYTF | TGCGCCAGCAGCCAGGAGATTGCACCGGGACAGGGAATCTATGGCTACACCTTC
- | TRBJ2-7 | - | TRBV6-6 | CASSPQVTYEQYF | TGTGCCAGCAGTCCTCAGGTAACCTACGAGCAGTACTTC
TRBD2 | TRBJ2-2 | - | TRBV9 | CASSPSGRAGLGELFF | TGTGCCAGCAGCCCTAGCGGGAGGGCCGGGCTCGGGGAGCTGTTTTTT
- | TRBJ2-2 | - | TRBV5-5 | CASSLGTVAGELFF | TGTGCCAGCAGCTTGGGTACAGTCGCCGGGGAGCTGTTTTTT
- | TRBJ2-3 | - | TRBV19 | CASSMSGGGSDTQYF | TGTGCCAGTAGTATGAGTGGGGGAGGTTCAGATACGCAGTATTTT
- | TRBJ2-5 | - | TRBV6-5 | CASSYGAWVRETQYF | TGTGCCAGCAGTTACGGGGCATGGGTTCGGGAGACCCAGTACTTC
- | TRBJ1-4 | - | TRBV7-9 | CASSLGRGNEKLFF | TGTGCCAGCAGCTTGGGCAGGGGTAATGAAAAACTGTTTTTT
TRBD2 | TRBJ2-7 | - | TRBV27 | CASSNLAGPSYEQYF | TGTGCCAGCAGTAATCTAGCGGGACCCTCCTACGAGCAGTACTTC
TRBD1 | TRBJ2-1 | - | TRBV11-2 | CASSLSWGQAYNEQFF | TGTGCCAGCAGCTTATCCTGGGGACAGGCATACAATGAGCAGTTCTTC
TRBD1 | TRBJ2-2 | - | TRBV5-1 | CASTDVTGEYTGELFF | TGCGCCAGCACCGATGTGACAGGGGAATACACCGGGGAGCTGTTTTTT
TRBD1 | TRBJ2-7 | - | TRBV4-1 | CASSHQGVYEQYF | TGCGCCAGCAGCCATCAGGGGGTCTACGAGCAGTACTTC
TRBD1 | TRBJ1-5 | - | TRBV19 | CASSGTAYNQPQHF | TGTGCCAGTAGCGGGACAGCCTACAATCAGCCCCAGCATTTT
TRBD2 | TRBJ2-1 | - | TRBV29-1 | CSVEGLAGGYNEQFF | TGCAGCGTTGAAGGCCTAGCGGGAGGCTACAATGAGCAGTTCTTC
TRBD2 | TRBJ2-3 | - | TRBV5-1 | CASSLGGGRTDTQYF | TGCGCCAGCAGCTTGGGGGGGGGACGCACAGATACGCAGTATTTT
TRBD1 | TRBJ1-5 | - | TRBV2 | CASSDLGAGGRDQPQHF | TGTGCCAGCAGTGACCTGGGGGCAGGGGGTAGGGATCAGCCCCAGCATTTT
- | TRBJ2-7 | - | TRBV5-5 | CASSSPAGGIYEQYF | TGTGCCAGCAGCTCGCCCGCAGGGGGGATCTACGAGCAGTACTTC
TRBD1 | TRBJ2-2 | - | TRBV7-9 | CASSGTVVLPGELFF | TGTGCCAGCAGCGGGACAGTCGTACTACCCGGGGAGCTGTTTTTT
TRBD1 | TRBJ2-3 | - | TRBV4-3 | CASSQTGTGGWADTQYF | TGCGCCAGCAGCCAAACCGGGACAGGGGGTTGGGCAGATACGCAGTATTTT
- | TRBJ1-2 | - | TRBV6-5 | CASSYGQNYGYTF | TGTGCCAGCAGTTACGGACAGAACTATGGCTACACCTTC
- | TRBJ1-1 | - | TRBV5-1 | CASSLAVQGNTEAFF | TGCGCCAGCAGCTTGGCCGTACAGGGGAACACTGAAGCTTTCTTT
- | TRBJ1-3 | - | TRBV6-6 | CASSKDRVSGNTIYF | TGTGCCAGCAGTAAAGACAGAGTCTCTGGAAACACCATATATTTT
- | TRBJ2-1 | - | TRBV19 | CASSPSNTGYNEQFF | TGTGCCAGTAGTCCCTCGAATACAGGGTACAATGAGCAGTTCTTC
- | TRBJ2-7 | - | TRBV5-4 | CASSRVGGYDREQYF | TGTGCCAGCAGCCGAGTTGGGGGCTATGATCGGGAGCAGTACTTC
TRBD2 | TRBJ2-1 | - | TRBV27 | CASSLAGDRNEQFF | TGTGCCAGCAGTTTAGCGGGGGATAGGAATGAGCAGTTCTTC
- | TRBJ1-4 | - | TRBV7-9 | CASSFPSGGVGDEKLFF | TGTGCCAGCAGCTTCCCCTCGGGGGGGGTCGGGGATGAAAAACTGTTTTTT
TRBD2 | TRBJ2-2 | - | TRBV19 | CASSLAGADFGELFF | TGTGCCAGTAGTTTAGCGGGAGCCGACTTCGGGGAGCTGTTTTTT
TRBD1 | TRBJ2-6 | - | TRBV13 | CASSHETGGQGIVGANVLTF | TGTGCCAGCAGCCACGAGACGGGGGGACAGGGGATCGTTGGGGCCAACGTCCTGACTTTC
TRBD1 | TRBJ2-1 | - | TRBV27 | CASRTFEAVVGQGAYNEQFF | TGTGCCAGCAGGACCTTTGAGGCGGTGGTGGGACAGGGGGCCTACAATGAGCAGTTCTTC
- | TRBJ1-5 | - | TRBV27 | CASSVDSSDQPQHF | TGTGCCAGCAGTGTAGACAGTTCAGATCAGCCCCAGCATTTT
TRBD2 | TRBJ2-1 | - | TRBV12-5 | CASGLGLAGGYNEQFF | TGTGCTAGTGGTTTGGGACTAGCGGGAGGGTACAATGAGCAGTTCTTC
- | TRBJ1-1 | - | TRBV4-3 | CASSQEPYRMNTEAFF | TGCGCCAGCAGCCAAGAACCTTACAGAATGAACACTGAAGCTTTCTTT
- | TRBJ1-3 | - | TRBV18 | CASSTSGTRDTIYF | TGTGCCAGCTCCACCTCCGGGACAAGAGACACCATATATTTT
TRBD1 | TRBJ2-3 | - | TRBV27 | CASSLLQGAKDTQYF | TGTGCCAGCAGTTTATTACAGGGGGCAAAAGATACGCAGTATTTT
- | TRBJ2-2 | once | TRBV6-5 | CASSLSTGGTGELFF | TGTGCCAGCAGTTTATCTACTGGGGGGACCGGGGAGCTGTTTTTT
TRBD1 | TRBJ1-2 | - | TRBV6-5 | CASSSGTGGGYTF | TGTGCCAGCAGTTCCGGGACAGGGGGTGGCTACACCTTC
- | TRBJ1-2 | - | TRBV5-4 | CASSLDGLPPQTDGYTF | TGTGCCAGCAGCTTGGACGGACTCCCCCCACAAACGGATGGCTACACCTTC
TRBD1 | TRBJ2-1 | - | TRBV6-6 | CASSYGQGGYNEQFF | TGTGCCAGCAGTTACGGACAGGGAGGCTACAATGAGCAGTTCTTC
TRBD1 | TRBJ2-7 | - | TRBV14 | CASSPRDRDYEQYF | TGTGCCAGCAGCCCTCGGGACAGAGACTACGAGCAGTACTTC
- | TRBJ2-3 | - | TRBV27 | CASSFRVTTDTQYF | TGTGCCAGCAGTTTCCGGGTTACGACAGATACGCAGTATTTT
- | TRBJ2-7 | - | TRBV14 | CASSQGDPRTAYEQYF | TGTGCCAGCAGCCAAGGCGACCCCCGGACTGCGTACGAGCAGTACTTC
- | TRBJ1-1 | - | TRBV5-4 | CASSFGGGGTEAFF | TGTGCCAGCAGCTTCGGCGGGGGAGGAACTGAAGCTTTCTTT
- | TRBJ1-1 | - | TRBV29-1 | CSVEYMNTEAFF | TGCAGCGTTGAATATATGAACACTGAAGCTTTCTTT